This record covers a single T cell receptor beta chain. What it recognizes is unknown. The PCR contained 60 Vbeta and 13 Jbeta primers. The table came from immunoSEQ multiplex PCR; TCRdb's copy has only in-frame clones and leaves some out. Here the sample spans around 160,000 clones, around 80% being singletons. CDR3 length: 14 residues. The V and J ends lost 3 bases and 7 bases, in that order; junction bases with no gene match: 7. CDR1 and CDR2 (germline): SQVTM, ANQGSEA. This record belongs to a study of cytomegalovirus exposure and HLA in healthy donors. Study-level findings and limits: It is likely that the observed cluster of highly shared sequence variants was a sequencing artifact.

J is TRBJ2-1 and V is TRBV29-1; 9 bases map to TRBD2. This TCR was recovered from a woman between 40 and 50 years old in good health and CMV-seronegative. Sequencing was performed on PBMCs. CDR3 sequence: CSVDGLAGRNEQFF. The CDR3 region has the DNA TGCAGCGTTGACGGTCTAGCGGGGCGGAATGAGCAGTTCTTC.